The rows below give T cell receptor beta chains drawn from one sample of a study of blood T cells in healthy people across ages. MiXCR, run by TCRdb on the 5' RACE reads, gives a single entry per CDR3 protein. The sample contains about 1.8 million distinct CDR3 sequences, around half of which appear only once. Material: blood. Source of these receptors: a woman in her thirties or forties in good health. Each CDR3 is given with its conserved first and last residue. A D gene is named only where the DNA matches it firmly. Expanded clones get a size class; other rows say once, few or many, or leave the size out.

clone_size: NA; j_call: TRBJ2-3; v_call: TRBV4-1; d_call: TRBD1; cdr3_aa: CASSRTGGSDTQYF; cdr3_nt: TGCGCCAGCAGCCGGACAGGGGGATCAGATACGCAGTATTTT
clone_size: few; j_call: TRBJ2-5; v_call: TRBV2; d_call: NA; cdr3_aa: CASSYFLREDQYF; cdr3_nt: TGTGCCAGCAGCTACTTCCTAAGGGAGGACCAGTACTTC
clone_size: NA; j_call: TRBJ2-5; v_call: TRBV27; d_call: NA; cdr3_aa: CASSLSADWIQETQYF; cdr3_nt: TGTGCCAGCAGTTTATCCGCAGACTGGATCCAAGAGACCCAGTACTTC
clone_size: NA; j_call: TRBJ1-1; v_call: TRBV4-3; d_call: NA; cdr3_aa: CASSQEKARGTEAFF; cdr3_nt: TGCGCCAGCAGCCAAGAGAAGGCCCGGGGCACTGAAGCTTTCTTT
clone_size: NA; j_call: TRBJ2-1; v_call: TRBV6-5; d_call: NA; cdr3_aa: CASSSPDEQFF; cdr3_nt: TGTGCCAGCAGTTCCCCAGATGAGCAGTTCTTC
clone_size: NA; j_call: TRBJ2-3; v_call: TRBV20-1; d_call: TRBD2; cdr3_aa: CSARKPGLATDTQYF; cdr3_nt: TGCAGTGCCCGTAAACCGGGACTAGCCACAGATACGCAGTATTTT
clone_size: few; j_call: TRBJ2-5; v_call: TRBV6-1; d_call: NA; cdr3_aa: CASAAGVTTLLQETQYF; cdr3_nt: TGTGCCAGCGCGGCCGGAGTCACGACTCTACTCCAAGAGACCCAGTACTTC
clone_size: NA; j_call: TRBJ2-3; v_call: TRBV5-1; d_call: TRBD1; cdr3_aa: CASSSHRGQADTQYF; cdr3_nt: TGCGCCAGCAGCTCGCACAGGGGGCAGGCAGATACGCAGTATTTT
clone_size: NA; j_call: TRBJ2-5; v_call: TRBV12-3/TRBV12-4; d_call: NA; cdr3_aa: CASSRPDWYQETQYF; cdr3_nt: TGTGCCAGCAGCCGACCCGACTGGTACCAAGAGACCCAGTACTTC
clone_size: NA; j_call: TRBJ2-3; v_call: TRBV7-3; d_call: TRBD2; cdr3_aa: CASSLTAGGARDTQYF; cdr3_nt: TGTGCCAGCAGCTTAACAGCGGGGGGGGCGAGGGATACGCAGTATTTT
clone_size: few; j_call: TRBJ2-7; v_call: TRBV13; d_call: TRBD1; cdr3_aa: CASSTRTGGMDEQYF; cdr3_nt: TGTGCCAGCAGCACTAGGACAGGGGGCATGGACGAGCAGTACTTC
clone_size: many; j_call: TRBJ2-4; v_call: TRBV7-2; d_call: TRBD1; cdr3_aa: CASSLESSGGKNIQYF; cdr3_nt: TGTGCCAGCAGCTTAGAAAGTTCAGGGGGTAAAAACATTCAGTACTTC
clone_size: NA; j_call: TRBJ2-3; v_call: TRBV5-1; d_call: NA; cdr3_aa: CASRTGKSSTDTQYF; cdr3_nt: TGCGCCAGCAGAACGGGGAAGTCTAGCACAGATACGCAGTATTTT
clone_size: few; j_call: TRBJ2-1; v_call: TRBV6-5; d_call: NA; cdr3_aa: CASSWGGPVTYNEQFF; cdr3_nt: TGTGCCAGCAGTTGGGGCGGCCCGGTTACCTACAATGAGCAGTTCTTC
clone_size: NA; j_call: TRBJ1-2; v_call: TRBV5-1; d_call: NA; cdr3_aa: CAGSRERDYGYTF; cdr3_nt: TGCGCCGGCAGTAGAGAACGGGACTATGGCTACACCTTC
clone_size: NA; j_call: TRBJ2-7; v_call: TRBV7-9; d_call: NA; cdr3_aa: CASSSPNSDEQYF; cdr3_nt: TGTGCCAGCAGCTCCCCCAATAGCGACGAGCAGTACTTC
clone_size: few; j_call: TRBJ2-5; v_call: TRBV20-1; d_call: NA; cdr3_aa: CSTGGRETQYF; cdr3_nt: TGCAGCACGGGTGGAAGGGAGACCCAGTACTTC
clone_size: NA; j_call: TRBJ2-5; v_call: TRBV28; d_call: NA; cdr3_aa: CASSMGREETQYF; cdr3_nt: TGTGCCAGCAGCATGGGACGGGAAGAGACCCAGTACTTC
clone_size: few; j_call: TRBJ2-7; v_call: TRBV5-1; d_call: TRBD2; cdr3_aa: CASSLGSPGGLARSSYEQYF; cdr3_nt: TGCGCCAGCAGCTTGGGATCCCCGGGGGGACTAGCGAGGAGCTCCTACGAGCAGTACTTC
clone_size: few; j_call: TRBJ2-1; v_call: TRBV20-1; d_call: NA; cdr3_aa: CSATPGATYNEQFF; cdr3_nt: TGCAGTGCAACCCCAGGGGCCACCTACAATGAGCAGTTCTTC
clone_size: NA; j_call: TRBJ1-6; v_call: TRBV7-9; d_call: NA; cdr3_aa: CASSHPAGQGGNSPLHF; cdr3_nt: TGTGCCAGCAGCCACCCCGCGGGGCAGGGCGGTAATTCACCCCTCCACTTT
clone_size: NA; j_call: TRBJ2-1; v_call: TRBV20-1; d_call: NA; cdr3_aa: CSARRDANSYNEQFF; cdr3_nt: TGCAGTGCTAGGAGGGACGCCAACTCCTACAATGAGCAGTTCTTC
clone_size: NA; j_call: TRBJ2-7; v_call: TRBV5-1; d_call: TRBD1; cdr3_aa: CASSLVSAGGDEQYF; cdr3_nt: TGCGCCAGCAGCTTGGTTTCCGCAGGGGGCGACGAGCAGTACTTC
clone_size: few; j_call: TRBJ2-5; v_call: TRBV20-1; d_call: TRBD2; cdr3_aa: CSARVGSGGAATQYF; cdr3_nt: TGCAGTGCTAGAGTGGGTAGCGGGGGGGCCGCGACCCAGTACTTC
clone_size: NA; j_call: TRBJ2-3; v_call: TRBV7-3; d_call: TRBD2; cdr3_aa: CASSLQGTSGSTDTQYF; cdr3_nt: TGTGCCAGCAGCTTACAAGGGACTAGCGGGAGCACAGATACGCAGTATTTT
clone_size: once; j_call: TRBJ1-6; v_call: TRBV20-1; d_call: NA; cdr3_aa: CSARDETPYNSPLHF; cdr3_nt: TGCAGTGCTAGAGATGAGACCCCCTATAATTCACCCCTCCACTTT
clone_size: few; j_call: TRBJ1-2; v_call: TRBV25-1; d_call: NA; cdr3_aa: CASSPTGTHGYTF; cdr3_nt: TGTGCCAGCAGTCCAACCGGGACGCATGGCTACACCTTC
clone_size: NA; j_call: TRBJ2-3; v_call: TRBV24-1; d_call: TRBD2; cdr3_aa: CATSDAGLAASTDTQYF; cdr3_nt: TGTGCCACCAGTGACGCTGGACTAGCGGCTAGCACAGATACGCAGTATTTT
clone_size: few; j_call: TRBJ1-1; v_call: TRBV20-1; d_call: TRBD1; cdr3_aa: CSARAEGTGDNTEAFF; cdr3_nt: TGCAGTGCTAGAGCCGAGGGGACAGGGGACAACACTGAAGCTTTCTTT
clone_size: NA; j_call: TRBJ2-3; v_call: TRBV7-2; d_call: NA; cdr3_aa: CASSPPGASTQYF; cdr3_nt: TGTGCCAGCAGCCCTCCCGGGGCCTCAACGCAGTATTTT
clone_size: few; j_call: TRBJ2-3; v_call: TRBV6-2/TRBV6-3; d_call: NA; cdr3_aa: CASSYPVRTTDTQYF; cdr3_nt: TGTGCCAGCAGTTACCCGGTCCGGACCACAGATACGCAGTATTTT
clone_size: NA; j_call: TRBJ2-3; v_call: TRBV20-1; d_call: NA; cdr3_aa: CSGKGRMNTQYF; cdr3_nt: TGCAGTGGTAAGGGCCGTATGAATACGCAGTATTTT
clone_size: NA; j_call: TRBJ2-5; v_call: TRBV9; d_call: NA; cdr3_aa: CASSVSPSWETQYF; cdr3_nt: TGTGCCAGCAGCGTTTCTCCTAGTTGGGAGACCCAGTACTTC
clone_size: NA; j_call: TRBJ2-1; v_call: TRBV29-1; d_call: NA; cdr3_aa: CSVVGPLSYNEQFF; cdr3_nt: TGCAGCGTGGTTGGACCCCTCTCCTACAATGAGCAGTTCTTC
clone_size: NA; j_call: TRBJ2-7; v_call: TRBV20-1; d_call: NA; cdr3_aa: CSAPSKGSGAQGSEQYF; cdr3_nt: TGCAGTGCTCCGAGTAAGGGTTCGGGGGCCCAGGGTAGTGAGCAGTACTTC
clone_size: once; j_call: TRBJ2-1; v_call: TRBV7-9; d_call: TRBD2; cdr3_aa: CASSLGALAETRSYNEQFF; cdr3_nt: TGTGCCAGCAGCTTAGGGGCACTAGCGGAGACCCGCTCCTACAATGAGCAGTTCTTC
clone_size: NA; j_call: TRBJ2-7; v_call: TRBV7-6; d_call: NA; cdr3_aa: CASSEEMSSYEQYF; cdr3_nt: TGTGCCAGCAGCGAAGAAATGAGCTCCTACGAGCAGTACTTC
clone_size: NA; j_call: TRBJ1-2; v_call: TRBV28; d_call: TRBD1; cdr3_aa: CASRTGGEFHGYTF; cdr3_nt: TGTGCCAGCAGAACAGGGGGCGAGTTCCATGGCTACACCTTC
clone_size: NA; j_call: TRBJ2-5; v_call: TRBV6-6; d_call: TRBD2; cdr3_aa: CASSPRGAGGETQYF; cdr3_nt: TGTGCCAGCAGTCCGCGGGGGGCCGGGGGAGAGACCCAGTACTTC
clone_size: NA; j_call: TRBJ1-1; v_call: TRBV29-1; d_call: NA; cdr3_aa: CSVRYYRASGMNTEAFF; cdr3_nt: TGCAGCGTGAGATATTACAGGGCATCCGGGATGAACACTGAAGCTTTCTTT
clone_size: NA; j_call: TRBJ2-1; v_call: TRBV7-8; d_call: NA; cdr3_aa: CASSLIGRHNEQFF; cdr3_nt: TGTGCCAGCAGCTTGATCGGGAGACACAATGAGCAGTTCTTC
clone_size: NA; j_call: TRBJ2-6; v_call: TRBV5-5; d_call: NA; cdr3_aa: CASSLVGQPPSGANVLTF; cdr3_nt: TGTGCCAGCAGCCTCGTGGGGCAGCCCCCCTCTGGGGCCAACGTCCTGACTTTC
clone_size: many; j_call: TRBJ2-5; v_call: TRBV7-2; d_call: NA; cdr3_aa: CASTHGTQQETQYF; cdr3_nt: TGTGCCAGCACCCACGGGACACAGCAAGAGACCCAGTACTTC
clone_size: few; j_call: TRBJ2-6; v_call: TRBV7-3; d_call: NA; cdr3_aa: CASSLGVSQGGANVLTF; cdr3_nt: TGTGCCAGCAGCTTAGGGGTCTCCCAGGGAGGGGCCAACGTCCTGACTTTC
clone_size: NA; j_call: TRBJ2-1; v_call: TRBV12-3/TRBV12-4; d_call: NA; cdr3_aa: CASSIVVWDSDRYNEQFF; cdr3_nt: TGTGCCAGCAGTATAGTGGTGTGGGACTCCGATCGCTACAATGAGCAGTTCTTC
clone_size: few; j_call: TRBJ2-7; v_call: TRBV10-3; d_call: NA; cdr3_aa: CATTGILLYEQYF; cdr3_nt: TGTGCCACCACGGGGATACTTCTCTACGAGCAGTACTTC
clone_size: once; j_call: TRBJ1-5; v_call: TRBV20-1; d_call: TRBD1; cdr3_aa: CSAPRDRRDSNQPQHF; cdr3_nt: TGCAGTGCTCCGAGGGACAGGCGAGATAGCAATCAGCCCCAGCATTTT
clone_size: NA; j_call: TRBJ2-5; v_call: TRBV28; d_call: NA; cdr3_aa: CASSKTVPLTQYF; cdr3_nt: TGTGCCAGCAGTAAAACGGTCCCGTTGACCCAGTACTTC
clone_size: NA; j_call: TRBJ2-7; v_call: TRBV19; d_call: TRBD1; cdr3_aa: CASSMTGGLDEQYF; cdr3_nt: TGTGCCAGTAGTATGACAGGGGGCTTGGACGAGCAGTACTTC
clone_size: NA; j_call: TRBJ2-7; v_call: TRBV4-3; d_call: TRBD2; cdr3_aa: CANSQGTSYEQYF; cdr3_nt: TGCGCCAACAGCCAGGGGACTAGCTACGAGCAGTACTTC
clone_size: once; j_call: TRBJ2-3; v_call: TRBV6-2/TRBV6-3; d_call: TRBD2; cdr3_aa: CASRSIAGNGLDTQYF; cdr3_nt: TGTGCCAGCAGAAGTATAGCGGGGAACGGATTAGATACGCAGTATTTT
clone_size: once; j_call: TRBJ1-1; v_call: TRBV4-3; d_call: TRBD1; cdr3_aa: CASSQDVGQGTEAFF; cdr3_nt: TGCGCCAGCAGCCAAGATGTCGGACAGGGCACTGAAGCTTTCTTT
clone_size: NA; j_call: TRBJ1-1; v_call: TRBV6-2/TRBV6-3; d_call: NA; cdr3_aa: CASSYPKGWSTEAFF; cdr3_nt: TGTGCCAGCAGTTACCCGAAGGGTTGGAGCACTGAAGCTTTCTTT
clone_size: NA; j_call: TRBJ2-1; v_call: TRBV6-2/TRBV6-3; d_call: TRBD2; cdr3_aa: CASSYLGRLAGGLYNEQFF; cdr3_nt: TGTGCCAGCAGTTACTTAGGCCGACTAGCGGGGGGGCTCTACAATGAGCAGTTCTTC